The clone carrying this T cell receptor beta chain was found a few times. Its antigen is still unknown. This entry comes from a study of identical twins. Overall study results and limits: There were fewer insertions in abundant cord blood beta clonotypes, but memory repertoires showed no such pattern. With monozygotic twins, out-of-frame TCR alpha sharing exceeded what models estimated.

TCRdb used MiXCR to reprocess the 5' RACE reads, holding one entry per CDR3 protein. The sample lists under 300,000 distinct CDR3 sequences, roughly an eighth occurring once. The J segment lost 6 bases and the V segment lost 6 bases, leaving 10 bases of the junction unmatched. The CDR3 is 16 residues long. This TCR was recovered from a woman aged 18-35 years in good health. The chain joins TRBV12-3 or TRBV12-4 to TRBJ2-2; the match to TRBD2 covers 10 bases. Sequencing used memory (CD45RO+) T cells sorted from blood. CDR3 loop: CASRPSGGGSAGELFF. The CDR3 coding sequence is TGTGCCAGCAGACCCAGCGGGGGGGGGAGCGCCGGGGAGCTGTTTTTT.